Included here is one T cell receptor (beta chain) sequence, with context. TCRdb keeps only in-frame clones here, not all; method: immunoSEQ multiplex PCR. Among 75,000 to 100,000 clones listed, around 90% were seen once. These data come from a study of blood T cell repertoires in COVID-19. Sequencing used peripheral blood. This receptor was obtained from a woman aged 80 or over with acute or convalescent COVID-19.

This CDR3 is CASSPPTSGANTGELFF. The CDR3 DNA reads as TGTGCCAGCAGCCCTCCCACTAGCGGGGCTAACACCGGGGAGCTGTTTTTT. This chain joins TRBV5-4 and TRBJ2-2; TRBD2 agrees at 10 bases. Germline V gives CDR1 SGHNT, CDR2 YYREEE (reference sequence). The CDR3 contains 17 residues. Trimming removed 4 bases from V and 2 bases from J; junction bases left unmatched: 8.